Listed below are T cell receptor beta chains from one sample, sequenced in a study of PD-1 blockade in classical Hodgkin lymphoma. The data were produced by immunoSEQ multiplex PCR, yet TCRdb's version contains in-frame clones alone and is incomplete. The sample holds some 95,000 clones, about nine tenths seen once. Here the sequenced sample was peripheral blood mononuclear cells (PBMCs), taken before the fourth cycle of nivolumab. These receptor sequences come from a human donor with classical Hodgkin lymphoma. Both conserved end residues are part of each CDR3. Fields, in order: J gene, D gene, clone size, V gene, CDR3 DNA, CDR3 protein. A D gene is named only where the DNA matches it firmly. Clone sizes are given selectively: once, few, many, or a class where the clone is expanded.

TRBJ1-6,.,.,TRBV30,TGTGCCTGGAGTCGGGGGACCTATAATTCACCCCTCCACTTT,CAWSRGTYNSPLHF
TRBJ2-5,.,.,TRBV7-9,TGTGCCAGCAGCTCCCTCACGCAAGACCAAGAGACCCAGTACTTC,CASSSLTQDQETQYF
TRBJ1-4,.,once,TRBV5-1,TGCGCCAGCAGCTTGGTTGAAGATGAAAAACTGTTTTTT,CASSLVEDEKLFF
TRBJ2-3,TRBD1,.,TRBV30,TGTGCCTGGAGTGTTCGGACAGGGGGCACAGATACGCAGTATTTT,CAWSVRTGGTDTQYF
TRBJ2-2,.,once,TRBV7-9,TGTGCCAGCAGCTCCGGACGGACTGCGAGCACCGGGGAGCTGTTTTTT,CASSSGRTASTGELFF
TRBJ2-3,.,.,TRBV27,TGTGCCAGCACTGGGGGGCCTAGCTCTGGCACAGATACGCAGTATTTT,CASTGGPSSGTDTQYF
TRBJ2-7,.,.,TRBV7-8,TGTGCCAGCAGCTTAGCTTTACGGACGTACGAGCAGTACTTC,CASSLALRTYEQYF
TRBJ1-1,.,.,TRBV19,TGTGCCAGTAGTCCATGGGGGGGCTCGGGCACTGAAGCTTTCTTT,CASSPWGGSGTEAFF
TRBJ1-2,.,.,TRBV19,TGTGCCAGTAGTATAGAGGCAGAGAGCTATGGCTACACCTTC,CASSIEAESYGYTF
TRBJ2-4,.,.,TRBV9,TGTGCCAGCAGCGAGTTCGGCCCAGGGAACATTCAGTACTTC,CASSEFGPGNIQYF
TRBJ1-2,TRBD1,.,TRBV5-4,TGTGCCAGCAGCTTGACAGGGGGAGGAAGCTACACCTTC,CASSLTGGGSYTF
TRBJ2-3,TRBD1,.,TRBV6-5,TGTGCCAGCAGCCGCAGGGGGCAAGCAGATACGCAGTATTTT,CASSRRGQADTQYF
TRBJ2-1,.,once,TRBV19,TGTGCCAGTAGTATGAGGGCGGGGATTGAGCAGTTCTTC,CASSMRAGIEQFF
TRBJ1-2,.,.,TRBV6-5,TGTGCCAGCAGTTTTCTTTCGGTGGGACCTCGTGGCTACACCTTC,CASSFLSVGPRGYTF
TRBJ2-7,TRBD2,.,TRBV5-8,TGTGCCAGGAGCTTCCGGGGGGCCTACGAGCAGTACTTC,CARSFRGAYEQYF
TRBJ2-4,TRBD2,.,TRBV7-9,TGTGCCAGCACCCCTCGCGGGGGGGCGAACATTCAGTACTTC,CASTPRGGANIQYF
TRBJ2-3,.,.,TRBV11-3,TGTGCCAGCAGCCCTGGTGTAGGGGGCACAGATACGCAGTATTTT,CASSPGVGGTDTQYF
TRBJ2-2,TRBD2,.,TRBV19,TGTGCCAGTAGTATCGCTCGTCTAGCGGGGGGACTGAACACCGGGGAGCTGTTTTTT,CASSIARLAGGLNTGELFF
TRBJ2-4,.,.,TRBV14,TGTGCCAGCAGCCAAGAGGGGGGTAAGGGCAAAAACATTCAGTACTTC,CASSQEGGKGKNIQYF
TRBJ2-7,.,.,TRBV11-2,TGTGCCAGCAGCTTAGATATCGTCTACGAGCAGTACTTC,CASSLDIVYEQYF
TRBJ1-1,TRBD1,.,TRBV19,TGTGCCAGTAGTACGGGACAGGGTGGCACTGAAGCTTTCTTT,CASSTGQGGTEAFF
TRBJ1-4,TRBD1,.,TRBV5-6,TGTGCCAGCAGCTCCGACAGGGGTCTTCTGTTTTTT,CASSSDRGLLFF
TRBJ2-5,TRBD1,.,TRBV7-7,TGTGCCAGCAGCTTAGCGGGACAGGGAGGTGGGCAAGAGACCCAGTACTTC,CASSLAGQGGGQETQYF
TRBJ1-2,.,.,TRBV5-4,TGTGCCAGCAGCTTGGCCTGGCCGGGAAACTATGGCTACACCTTC,CASSLAWPGNYGYTF
TRBJ1-2,TRBD1,.,TRBV6-5,TGTGCCAGCGGCGGGGCGAGGGACAGGGAAAGTGGCTACACCTTC,CASGGARDRESGYTF
TRBJ2-7,.,.,TRBV20-1,TGCAGTGCTAGAGTAGGTAGCGAGCAGTACTTC,CSARVGSEQYF
TRBJ2-2,.,.,TRBV13,TGTGCCAGCAGCTACGGACCGAACACCGGGGAGCTGTTTTTT,CASSYGPNTGELFF
TRBJ2-1,.,.,TRBV28,TGTGCCAGCACCGACACGGTTTCGAACTACAATGAGCAGTTCTTC,CASTDTVSNYNEQFF
TRBJ1-6,.,few,TRBV30,TGTGCCTGGACCGGGACGGGGAATTCACCCCTCCACTTT,CAWTGTGNSPLHF
TRBJ1-5,.,.,TRBV7-9,TGTGCCAGCAGCTTACAAGGGGATCTTCAGCCCCAGCATTTT,CASSLQGDLQPQHF
TRBJ2-7,.,.,TRBV6-6,TGTGCCACCCTACCGGGACTTAACTACGAGCAGTACTTC,CATLPGLNYEQYF
TRBJ1-4,.,.,TRBV2,TGTGCCAGCAGTAGATACAGCGAAAAACTGTTTTTT,CASSRYSEKLFF
TRBJ1-1,.,.,TRBV7-2,TGTGCCAGCAGCTTAGTCGACGGCACTGAAGCTTTCTTT,CASSLVDGTEAFF
TRBJ2-7,TRBD2,.,TRBV27,TGTGCCAGCAGTGGGACTAGCGGGGGGCCGGGCGAGCAGTACTTC,CASSGTSGGPGEQYF
TRBJ2-7,.,.,TRBV5-4,TGTGCCAGCAGCTTGGCTGGGTTCCGCTACGAGCAGTACTTC,CASSLAGFRYEQYF
TRBJ2-3,.,.,TRBV14,TGTGCCAGCAGCCAAGATCGTAGATGGGACACAGATACGCAGTATTTT,CASSQDRRWDTDTQYF
TRBJ2-5,.,.,TRBV27,TGTGCCAGCAGTTTAGGAGAGACCCAGTACTTC,CASSLGETQYF
TRBJ1-4,.,.,TRBV10-3,TGTGCCATCAGTGAGTTACGGGGTGGGCAGGAAAAACTGTTTTTT,CAISELRGGQEKLFF
TRBJ2-5,.,.,TRBV2,TGTGCCAGCAGTGAAGGTCCGGTGCAAGAGACCCAGTACTTC,CASSEGPVQETQYF
TRBJ2-5,TRBD2,.,TRBV27,TGTGCCAGCAGTTTATCTTCTAGCGGGGGTGTTGAGACCCAGTACTTC,CASSLSSSGGVETQYF
TRBJ2-1,.,.,TRBV9,TGTGCCAGCACCTCGGGGACTCTTAATGAGCAGTTCTTC,CASTSGTLNEQFF
TRBJ2-5,.,once,TRBV18,TGTGCCAGCTCACCACGGCAAGAGACCCAGTACTTC,CASSPRQETQYF